This entry describes one T cell receptor beta chain. No antigen is known for it. The input lacks base qualities; no much larger clone sits a single base away. TCRbeta CDR3 regions were amplified from genomic DNA by means of the immunoSEQ Assay, a bias-controlled multiplex PCR. In the paper's pipeline: The number of nucleated cells in each sample was estimated by amplification of reference gene primers within the assay. To quantify the absolute abundance of each unique TCRbeta CDR3 rearrangement, sequence reads were collapsed and filtered. For each sample, productive Simpson clonality was calculated as the square root of Simpson's diversity index over productive rearrangements. TCRdb stores this immuneACCESS table with in-frame sequences only. Part of the clones is absent; in the studies checked, under half of the shortfall reflects unresolved V genes, and no reason is known for the rest. That table supplies the V and J calls and clone size; D and trimming were determined from the DNA. In this sample the table shows roughly 63,000 clones, approximately 80% of which occur a single time. More than 8% of the sample is held by the ten biggest clonotypes.

Whole blood was collected in K2EDTA tubes by collaborating institutions according to the institutions' own protocols. For TCRbeta analysis, collaborators shipped samples as frozen whole blood, isolated PBMCs, or DNA extracted from either of those sample types. The sample belongs to a study of blood T cell repertoires in COVID-19 (dated by TCRdb to the early 2020s). In the study overall: The collaborator samples originated in the United States, Italy and Spain and spanned the acute and convalescent phases of COVID-19. A de-identified subject ID, COVID-19 status, age in years and sex were almost always included in the sample metadata. HLA class I and class II types, where available, came from metadata supplied by the sample provider rather than from assay-based typing. The samples were drawn from two sources: the first 160 participants of the ongoing ImmuneRACE study, and 1,200 or so subjects contributed by 6 global collaborators. The dataset comprised deeply sampled blood TCRbeta repertoires from subjects exposed to, actively infected with, or recovered from COVID-19. The repertoires were made available in a free public database intended to serve as a resource for research on the immune response to SARS-CoV-2. The material from the prospective study consisted of cDNA or gDNA derived from T cells, B-cell-depleted T cells, or PBMCs. What the authors observed across the whole study: Clinical and demographic metadata were provided uncurated, with the amount varying by source and participant.

The CDR3, cysteine through phenylalanine, is 16 amino acids long. Only the CDR3 DNA is retained, 48 bases long and in frame from the first base. V has 0 bases trimmed and J has 1 base trimmed; junction bases matching no gene number 4. Sequences SGDLS (CDR1) and YYNGEE (CDR2) are obtained from the germline V gene. The chain uses TRBV9 and TRBJ1-5; 7 central nucleotides agree with TRBD1. Sequencing was performed on peripheral blood. The source is a human donor in a cohort sampled during active COVID-19. The CDR3 protein is CASSVVPGGSNQPQHF. The sequenced DNA: TGTGCCAGCAGCGTAGTACCAGGGGGAAGCAATCAGCCCCAGCATTTT.